These 25 T cell receptor beta chains were all obtained from the same sample, sequenced in a study of blood T cell repertoires in COVID-19. Assay used: immunoSEQ multiplex PCR; TCRdb lists only in-frame clones, some missing. The table lists 150,000 to 200,000 clones, 90% of them singletons. Sequenced: peripheral blood. Source of these receptors: a man in his forties or fifties with acute or convalescent COVID-19.

On this clone itself: The identical CDR3 is also encoded by other nucleotide sequences in the sample. This chain uses TRBV6-2 or TRBV6-3 with TRBJ1-1; unclear D gene. The CDR3 spans 13 residues. Trimming shortened V by 4 bases and J by 0 bases, and 6 bases separated the two germline ends. Germline V gene data show CDR1 as MNHEY and CDR2 as SVGEGT. The CDR3 reads CASSLTLNTEAFF. Written as DNA, the CDR3 is TGTGCCAGCAGTTTAACATTGAACACTGAAGCTTTCTTT.

V and J are TRBV19 and TRBJ1-3, with D tentatively TRBD1 (6 bases). The CDR3 runs to 15 residues. Germline-derived CDR1 and CDR2 are LNHDA and SQIVND (reference sequence). V was shortened by 7 bases and J by 0 bases, with 13 bases between the two germline ends. CDR3 residues: CASTYTGHSGNTIYF. CDR3 coding DNA: TGTGCCAGTACCTATACGGGACACTCTGGAAACACCATATATTTT.

In its sample, this clone was seen once. This sequence joins TRBV7-2 and TRBJ2-5, with D possibly matching TRBD2 (5 bases). The CDR3 loop spans 13 amino acids. The V gene lost 3 bases and the J gene lost 5 bases, with 10 bases spanning the gap. Germline values: CDR1 SGHTA, CDR2 FQGNSA. The CDR3 region has the DNA TGTGCCAGCAGCTTCGGACTTAGGGAGACCCAGTACTTC. Translating it yields CASSFGLRETQYF.

The table lists this clone with a few counts. The rearrangement uses TRBV21-1 and TRBJ1-2; the D call of TRBD1 is as the table states it, not checked on the DNA. TRBV21-1 is given as a pseudogene. The CDR3 totals 19 residues. CDR3 residues: CASSKFPYRGQGAQRGYTF. In nucleotides, the CDR3 is TGTGCCAGCAGCAAATTCCCCTATCGAGGACAGGGGGCGCAACGGGGCTACACCTTC.

V and J are TRBV12-3 or TRBV12-4 and TRBJ2-7; 7 positions agree with TRBD2. V was pared by 5 bases and J by 3 bases, with 4 bases of the junction left unmatched. This CDR3 is 13 amino acids long. For the CDR3, the DNA is TGTGCCAGCAGTAGAAGCGGGGTCTACGAGCAGTACTTC. Its protein product is CASSRSGVYEQYF.

The chain employs TRBV2 and TRBJ1-1, with D tentatively TRBD1 (6 bases). V lost 0 bases to trimming and J lost 0 bases, with 8 bases between them. Per germline, CDR1 SNHLY and CDR2 FYNNEI. The CDR3 extends over 15 amino acids. CDR3 residues: CASSEAPGVNTEAFF. In DNA form, the CDR3 reads TGTGCCAGCAGTGAAGCCCCAGGGGTGAACACTGAAGCTTTCTTT.

The chain uses TRBV9 and TRBJ1-2, with D maybe TRBD1 (6 bases). V dropped 4 bases and J dropped 7 bases, with 14 bases sitting between them. The CDR3 consists of 13 residues. CDR1 is SGDLS and CDR2 is YYNGEE in the germline V gene. CDR3 sequence: CASSLRGRGGYTF. The DNA for the CDR3 is TGTGCCAGCAGCCTCAGGGGTAGGGGTGGCTACACCTTC.

The V and J genes are TRBV28 and TRBJ2-3; maybe TRBD1 (6 bases). The CDR3 has 13 amino acids. V dropped 11 bases and J dropped 0 bases, with 12 bases sitting between them. The germline gives CDR1 MDHEN, CDR2 SYDVKM. The CDR3 loop reads CACVGGSTDTQYF. CDR3 coding DNA: TGTGCCTGCGTAGGGGGAAGCACAGATACGCAGTATTTT.

The chain couples TRBV2 to TRBJ2-7; 10 bases match TRBD2. The CDR3 is made up of 14 amino acids. With V trimmed by 4 bases and J by 2 bases, 2 bases remained unmatched. Germline V gives CDR1 SNHLY, CDR2 FYNNEI. CDR3 DNA: TGTGCCAGCAGTGTAGCGGGGGGAACCTACGAGCAGTACGTC. Its translation is CASSVAGGTYEQYV.

This clone was found once. The chain joins TRBV7-2 to TRBJ2-7; weak D call: TRBD1 (5 bases). Germline V gene sequence: CDR1 SGHTA, CDR2 FQGNSA. The CDR3 has 14 residues. V was trimmed by 6 bases and J by 5 bases, leaving 17 bases between them. For the CDR3, the DNA is TGTGCCAGCAGTTCCCAGGGAACTATTAACGAGCAGTACTTC. Encoded protein: CASSSQGTINEQYF.

This sequence joins TRBV3-1 (or the pseudogene TRBV3-2) and TRBJ1-5, with a possible D match to TRBD1 (5 bases). Germline loops: CDR1 LGHDT, CDR2 YNNKEL (reference sequence). The CDR3 totals 15 residues. V was pared by 1 base and J by 0 bases, with 7 bases between. The CDR3: CASSQGGDSNQPQHF. The CDR3 DNA sequence: TGTGCCAGCAGCCAAGGGGGGGATAGCAATCAGCCCCAGCATTTT.

The chain recombines TRBV7-3 with TRBJ2-5; D perhaps matches TRBD2 (6 bases). The CDR3 runs 14 residues. The V gene's germline CDR1 is SGHTA and CDR2 FQGTGA. Trimming left V 5 bases short and J 2 bases short, with 12 bases between. CDR3 amino acids: CASSTGAGQETQYF. Here the CDR3 DNA reads TGTGCCAGCAGCACGGGAGCGGGTCAAGAGACCCAGTACTTC.

The V call is TRBV11-2, the J call TRBJ2-1; TRBD2 agrees at 11 bases. The CDR3 spans 15 residues. Germline V gene data show CDR1 as SGHAT and CDR2 as FQNNGV. Trimming cost V 4 bases and J 1 base; bases outside gene matches: 0. The CDR3 nucleotides read TGTGCCAGCAGCTCTAGCGGGGGGTCCTACAATGAGCAGTTCTTC. Its translation is CASSSSGGSYNEQFF.

The J gene is TRBJ2-7, the V gene TRBV7-8; TRBD1 is a possible D gene (5 bases). Trimming took off 5 bases at V and 2 bases at J, with 10 bases between the two ends. Germline V lookup: CDR1 SGHVS, CDR2 FQNEAQ. This CDR3 spans 13 amino acids. CDR3 bases: TGTGCCAGCAGCCATCAGGGCACCTACGAGCAGTACGTC. Translated: CASSHQGTYEQYV.

The V and J genes are TRBV7-2 and TRBJ1-2; TRBD1 matches at 9 bases. Germline V lookup: CDR1 SGHTA, CDR2 FQGNSA. V gave up 5 bases and J gave up 8 bases; unmatched junction bases: 12. The CDR3 runs 15 residues. The CDR3 protein is CASSPHPGTGTGYTF. CDR3 coding DNA: TGTGCCAGCAGCCCACATCCCGGGACAGGGACCGGCTACACCTTC.

The chain joins TRBV6-1 to TRBJ1-3; D may be TRBD1 (5 bases). Trimming shortened V by 7 bases and J by 2 bases, and 9 bases separated the two germline ends. The CDR3 has 13 amino acids. Germline loops: CDR1 MNHNS, CDR2 SASEGT. The CDR3 region is CASNDRPGNTIYF. The CDR3 DNA is TGTGCCAGCAACGACAGACCTGGAAACACCATATATTTT.

The CDR3 loop is CASSFRGHTGELFF. The CDR3 DNA is TGTGCCAGCAGTTTCAGGGGACACACCGGGGAGCTGTTTTTT. The rearrangement links TRBV28 to TRBJ2-2, with D possibly matching TRBD1 (6 bases). This CDR3 comprises 14 residues. Per germline, CDR1 MDHEN and CDR2 SYDVKM. Trimming cost V 3 bases and J 3 bases, with 8 bases left between them.

In this sample, this clone turned up a few times. The chain recombines TRBV7-2 with TRBJ1-5; D not certain. Between the trimmed V and J ends, which lost 5 bases and 2 bases, there was a span of 10 bases. Germline V gene sequence: CDR1 SGHTA, CDR2 FQGNSA. The length of the CDR3 is 14 residues. CDR3 in amino acids: CASSPTTGNQPQHF. DNA for the CDR3: TGTGCCAGCAGCCCAACAACAGGCAATCAGCCCCAGCATTTT.

The gene calls are TRBV7-9 and TRBJ1-1; possibly TRBD1 for D (5 bases). The V end was cut by 7 bases, the J end by 2 bases, with 17 bases between. This CDR3 is built from 15 residues. CDR1 is SEHNR and CDR2 is FQNEAQ in the germline V gene (reference sequence). Written as DNA, the CDR3 is TGTGCCAGCAACCACGACCCCGGGGGTAACACTGAAGCTTTCTTT. As protein: CASNHDPGGNTEAFF. The entire variable domain, with the rest obtained from reference TRBV7-9 and TRBJ1-1, is as follows: DTGVSQNPRHKITKRGQNVTFRCDPISEHNRLYWYRQTLGQGPEFLTYFQNEAQLEKSRLLSDRFSAERPKGSFSTLEIQRTEQGDSAMYLCASNHDPGGNTEAFFGQGTRLTVV.

The V gene is TRBV25-1, the J gene TRBJ2-7; tentatively, D is TRBD2 (6 bases). The V end lost 0 bases, the J end lost 5 bases, and 20 bases lay between the germline ends. This CDR3 has 17 residues. Germline assignment: CDR1 MGHDK and CDR2 SYGVNS. This chain's CDR3 is CASSEYGGEGRLDEQYF. In nucleotides, the CDR3 is TGTGCCAGCAGTGAATATGGGGGAGAAGGGAGGCTCGACGAGCAGTACTTC.

This clone was detected only once. CDR3 sequence (DNA): TGTGCCAGCAGACGCAACAGGGTGAAGGATGAAAAACTGTTTTTT. This codes for CASRRNRVKDEKLFF. J is TRBJ1-4 and V is TRBV6-6; TRBD1 might be the D (6 bases). V lost 6 bases and J 6 bases, leaving 17 bases between the germline ends. The germline V gene has CDR1 MNHNY and CDR2 SVGAGI (reference sequence). CDR3 length: 15 amino acids.

This rearrangement joins TRBV4-1 to TRBJ2-3; TRBD1 is a possible D gene (5 bases). Trimming removed 0 bases at V and 5 bases at J, with 12 bases between. The CDR3 consists of 15 residues. In germline, CDR1 is MGHRA, CDR2 YSYEKL. The CDR3 sequence: CASSQEGPRRDTQYF. CDR3 nucleotide sequence: TGCGCCAGCAGCCAAGAGGGGCCAAGGCGAGATACGCAGTATTTT.

The chain has TRBV7-9 and TRBJ2-3; 12 bases agree with TRBD2. The V segment lost 5 bases and the J segment 4 bases; nucleotides outside the gene matches: 7. CDR1 SEHNR and CDR2 FQNEAQ come from the germline V gene (reference sequence). There are 16 residues in the CDR3. The CDR3 DNA reads as TGTGCCAGCAGCCCTGGACTAGCGGGAACCGCAGATACGCAGTATTTT. Its translation: CASSPGLAGTADTQYF.

V gene TRBV7-2 combines with J gene TRBJ1-1; D gene ambiguous. V was shortened by 5 bases and J by 3 bases, with 10 bases between the two germline ends. The CDR3 covers 13 residues. The germline V gene has CDR1 SGHTA and CDR2 FQGNSA. The CDR3 protein is CASSRMADTEAFF. The DNA for the CDR3 is TGTGCCAGCAGCCGTATGGCGGACACTGAAGCTTTCTTT. The full variable domain, rest sourced from reference TRBV7-2 and TRBJ1-1, is GAGVSQSPSNKVTEKGKDVELRCDPISGHTALYWYRQSLGQGLEFLIYFQGNSAPDKSGLPSDRFSAERTGGSVSTLTIQRTQQEDSAVYLCASSRMADTEAFFGQGTRLTVV.

The V and J genes are TRBV19 and TRBJ1-1; tentatively, D is TRBD1 (5 bases). CDR1 is LNHDA and CDR2 is SQIVND in the germline V gene (reference sequence). CDR3 length equals 15 residues. Trimming cost V 3 bases and J 6 bases, with 17 bases left between them. The CDR3 region is CASSIGVGVHAEAFF. CDR3 DNA: TGTGCCAGTAGTATCGGCGTAGGGGTTCACGCTGAAGCTTTCTTT. Together with reference TRBV19 and TRBJ1-1, the CDR3 gives the full variable domain: DGGITQSPKYLFRKEGQNVTLSCEQNLNHDAMYWYRQDPGQGLRLIYYSQIVNDFQKGDIAEGYSVSREKKESFPLTVTSAQKNPTAFYLCASSIGVGVHAEAFFGQGTRLTVV.